This TCR beta chain is drawn from a study of spatial heterogeneity in lung cancer. The wider study: There were consistently more beta-chain sequences detected than alpha-chain sequences.

In the library, each TCR cDNA molecule bore its own unique molecular identifier. Each CDR3 protein is one row after TCRdb ran MiXCR on the 5' RACE reads. The sample shows 15,000 to 20,000 distinct CDR3 sequences, approximately 6.2% of them seen only once. Study findings and constraints: Tumor mutation counts were tracked by expanded intratumoral alpha and beta TCR counts.

Many counts were recorded for this clonotype. As yet, its antigen is unknown. Trimming pared 0 bases from V and 1 base from J, leaving 11 bases between. The CDR3 has 15 residues. CDR1 and CDR2 from the germline V gene are DFQATT and SNEGSKA (reference sequence). The sample's time point: sample taken at primary tumor resection. Untreated early-stage non-small cell lung cancer patients, approximately 76 in total, were the donors. Sequencing covered unsorted whole RNA taken from tumor, nontumor lung or frozen PBMC. The chain uses TRBV20-1 and TRBJ2-3, with D perhaps TRBD1 (5 bases). This sequence originates from a male donor with early-stage non-small cell lung cancer. The sample in question was lung tumor tissue, obtained at surgery. The CDR3 DNA reads TGCAGTGCTAGAGAAGGGGCCACGGGCACAGATACGCAGTATTTT. The encoded protein is CSAREGATGTDTQYF.